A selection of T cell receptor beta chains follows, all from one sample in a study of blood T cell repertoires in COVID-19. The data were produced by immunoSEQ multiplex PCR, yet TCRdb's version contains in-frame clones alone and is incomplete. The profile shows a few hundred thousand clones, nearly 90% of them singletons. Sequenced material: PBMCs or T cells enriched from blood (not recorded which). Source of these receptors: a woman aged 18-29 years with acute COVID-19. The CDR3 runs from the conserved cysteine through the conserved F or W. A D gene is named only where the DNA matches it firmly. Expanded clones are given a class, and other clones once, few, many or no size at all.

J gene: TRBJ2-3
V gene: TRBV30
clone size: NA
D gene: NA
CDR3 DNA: TGTGCCTGCGGGCGCCGGAGGGCCTTCACAGATACGCAGTATTTT
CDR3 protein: CACGRRRAFTDTQYF

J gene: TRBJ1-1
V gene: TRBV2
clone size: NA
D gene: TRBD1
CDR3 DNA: TGTGCCAGCAGGTGGGACAGCATGAACACTGAAGCTTTCTTT
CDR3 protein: CASRWDSMNTEAFF

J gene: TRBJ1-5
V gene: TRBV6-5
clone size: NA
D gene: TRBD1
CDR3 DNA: TGTGCCAGCGGCCTGACAGGGAGGAATCAGCCCCAGCATTTT
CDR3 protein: CASGLTGRNQPQHF

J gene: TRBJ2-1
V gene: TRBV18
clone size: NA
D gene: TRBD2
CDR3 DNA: TGTGCCAGCTCACCACGCGCGGGAGGGTTAGATGAGCAGTTCTTC
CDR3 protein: CASSPRAGGLDEQFF

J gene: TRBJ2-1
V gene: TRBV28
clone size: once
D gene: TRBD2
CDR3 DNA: TGTGCCAGCAGTCAGGGACTAGCGGGAGGGCCGCGGAATGAGCAGTTCTTC
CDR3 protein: CASSQGLAGGPRNEQFF

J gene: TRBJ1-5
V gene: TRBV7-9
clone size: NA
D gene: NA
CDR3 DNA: TGTGCCAGCAGCCCAACCCTAGATAGCAATCAGCCCCAGCATTTT
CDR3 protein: CASSPTLDSNQPQHF

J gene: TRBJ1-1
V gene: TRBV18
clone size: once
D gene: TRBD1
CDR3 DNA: TGTGCCAGCTCTTTGACAGGGAGCACTGAAGCTTTCTTT
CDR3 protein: CASSLTGSTEAFF

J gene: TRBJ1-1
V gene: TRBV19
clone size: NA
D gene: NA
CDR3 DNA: TGTGCCAGTGGGAGACAGGAGAACACTGAAGCTTTCTTT
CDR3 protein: CASGRQENTEAFF

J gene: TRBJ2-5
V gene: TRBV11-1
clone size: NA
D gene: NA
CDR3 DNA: TGTGCCAGCAGCAGGGGAGGAGGTCCTAAAGAGACCCAGTACTTC
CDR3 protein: CASSRGGGPKETQYF

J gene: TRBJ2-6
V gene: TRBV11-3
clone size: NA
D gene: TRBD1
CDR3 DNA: TGTGCCAGCAGCCGGACAGGGGACTCTGGGGCCAACGTCCTGACTTTC
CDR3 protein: CASSRTGDSGANVLTF

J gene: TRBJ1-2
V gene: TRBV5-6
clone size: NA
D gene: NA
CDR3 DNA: TGTGCCAGCAGCTTGTACGGGGTTCCGTACTATGGCTACACCTTC
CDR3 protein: CASSLYGVPYYGYTF

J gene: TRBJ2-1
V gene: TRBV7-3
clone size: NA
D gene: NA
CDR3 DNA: TGTGCCAGCAGCTCGGACTTCTTCGGCAATGAGCAGTTCTTC
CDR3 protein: CASSSDFFGNEQFF

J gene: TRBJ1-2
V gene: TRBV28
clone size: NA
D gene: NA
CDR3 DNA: TGTGCCAGCAGTTTAGCGGTGTGGGAGTTAGGCTACACCTTC
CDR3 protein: CASSLAVWELGYTF

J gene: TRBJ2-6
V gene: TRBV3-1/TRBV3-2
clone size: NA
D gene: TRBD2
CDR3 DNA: TGTGCCAGCAGCCCGGGACTAGCGGGAGTGTCTGGGGCCAACGTCCTGACTTTC
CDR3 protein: CASSPGLAGVSGANVLTF

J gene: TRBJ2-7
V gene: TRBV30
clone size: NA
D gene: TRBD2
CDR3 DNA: TGTGCCTGGAGTGCCCCGACTAGCGGGAGAGGGGTGCAGTACTTC
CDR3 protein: CAWSAPTSGRGVQYF

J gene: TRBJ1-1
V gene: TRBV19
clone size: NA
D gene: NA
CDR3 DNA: TGTGCCAGTAGTCACCAGGGGACTGAAGCTTTCTTT
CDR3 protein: CASSHQGTEAFF

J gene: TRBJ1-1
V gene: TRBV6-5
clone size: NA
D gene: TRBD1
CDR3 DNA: TGTGCCAGCATCCCCCCGACAGGGGCCCTCACTGAAGCTTTCTTT
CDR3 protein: CASIPPTGALTEAFF

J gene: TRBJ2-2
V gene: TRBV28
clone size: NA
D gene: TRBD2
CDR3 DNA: TGTGCCAGCAGTCGCTCTAGCGGGAGGCCGGGGACCGGGGAGCTGTTTTTT
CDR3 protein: CASSRSSGRPGTGELFF

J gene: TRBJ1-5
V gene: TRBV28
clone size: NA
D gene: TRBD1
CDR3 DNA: TGTGCCAGCAGTTTAGGACAGGGCCACCAGCCCCAGCATTTT
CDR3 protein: CASSLGQGHQPQHF

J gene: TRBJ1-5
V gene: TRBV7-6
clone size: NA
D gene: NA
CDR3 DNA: TGTGCCAGCAGCTCCCGACAGAATCAGCCCCAGCATTTT
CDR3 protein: CASSSRQNQPQHF

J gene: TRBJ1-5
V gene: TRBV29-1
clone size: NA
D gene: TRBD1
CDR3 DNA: TGCAGCATACTCCTTTTCGACAGGGGAAGTCTTCAGCCCCAGCATTTT
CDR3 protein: CSILLFDRGSLQPQHF

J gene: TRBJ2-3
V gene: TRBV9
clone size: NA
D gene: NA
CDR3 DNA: TGTGCCAGCAGCGTAGGTCAGGGAAGCACAGATACGCAGTATTTT
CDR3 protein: CASSVGQGSTDTQYF

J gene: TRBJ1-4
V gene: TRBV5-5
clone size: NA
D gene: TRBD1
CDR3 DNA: TGTGCCAGCAGCTTGGGGTGGGGGACAGCTGAAAAACTGTTTTTT
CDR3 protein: CASSLGWGTAEKLFF

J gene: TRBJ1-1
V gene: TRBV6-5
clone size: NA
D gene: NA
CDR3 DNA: TGTGCCAGCATCAAGGCGGTAGGCACTGAAGCTTTCTTT
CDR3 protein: CASIKAVGTEAFF